The source of this T cell receptor beta chain is a study of blood T cell repertoires in COVID-19. Study at large: The samples span acute and convalescent COVID-19 from the United States, Italy and Spain. Sources were T cells, B-cell-depleted T cells, or PBMCs; the material itself was cDNA or gDNA.

Original processing methods: Nucleated cell counts were estimated from reference gene primer amplification. Sequencing used immunoSEQ multiplex PCR; TCRdb keeps in-frame clones, though not all of them. That table gives V, J and clone size, and the DNA gave D and trimming. This table holds about 71,000 clones, 75% to 90% found once. In germline, CDR1 is MNHEY, CDR2 SVGAGI. Trimming shortened V by 6 bases and J by 0 bases, and 15 bases separated the two germline ends. The CDR3 contains 15 residues. Sequencing was done on a sample of peripheral blood. The rearrangement links TRBV6-5 to TRBJ2-7; D gene ambiguous. This TCR was sampled from a man in his forties or fifties with acute or convalescent COVID-19. The CDR3 bases are TGTGCCAGCAGGCGTTATGTGAACCCCTCCTACGAGCAGTACTTC. Residues: CASRRYVNPSYEQYF.